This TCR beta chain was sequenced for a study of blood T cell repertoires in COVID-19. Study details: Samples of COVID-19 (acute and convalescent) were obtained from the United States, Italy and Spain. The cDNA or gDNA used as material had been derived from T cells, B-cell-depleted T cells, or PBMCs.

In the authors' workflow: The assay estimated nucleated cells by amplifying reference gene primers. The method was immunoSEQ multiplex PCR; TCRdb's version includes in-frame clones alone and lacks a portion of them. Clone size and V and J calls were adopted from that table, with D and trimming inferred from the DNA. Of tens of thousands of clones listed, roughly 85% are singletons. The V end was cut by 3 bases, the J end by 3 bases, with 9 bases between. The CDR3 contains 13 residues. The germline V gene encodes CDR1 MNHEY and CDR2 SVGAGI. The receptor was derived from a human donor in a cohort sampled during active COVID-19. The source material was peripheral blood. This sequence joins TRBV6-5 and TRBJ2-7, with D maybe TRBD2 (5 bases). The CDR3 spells CASSYGGSYEQYF. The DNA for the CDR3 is TGTGCCAGCAGTTATGGTGGGAGCTACGAGCAGTACTTC.